This record concerns one T cell receptor (beta chain) sequence. The sample belongs to a study of blood T cell repertoires in COVID-19. Across the study: Donors in the United States, Italy and Spain gave samples during acute or convalescent COVID-19.

Libraries were prepared by immunoSEQ multiplex PCR; TCRdb keeps only in-frame clonotypes and omits some of them. The sample has more than 300,000 clones, about 85% seen once. Deletions cut 6 bases from V and 3 bases from J, with 8 bases between. The CDR3 is 13 amino acids. Germline V gene sequence: CDR1 SNHLY, CDR2 FYNNEI. Sequences were obtained from PBMCs or T cells enriched from blood (not recorded which). This sequence joins TRBV2 and TRBJ2-2, with a possible D match to TRBD1 (6 bases). This TCR was sampled from a young woman who had recovered from COVID-19. For the CDR3, the DNA is TGTGCCAGCAGCGGACAGTACACCGGGGAGCTGTTTTTT. Protein: CASSGQYTGELFF.